This T cell receptor (beta chain) was captured by sequencing in a study of T-cell memory formation after mild COVID-19. Study-level findings and limits: Balance between CD4 and CD8 was seen in clones contracting day 15 to 85, and a CD4+ lean was seen in later expanders.

At least ten counts were recorded for this clonotype. Its specificity is not known. Each CDR3 protein gets one entry after TCRdb re-called the 5' RACE reads with MiXCR. Of almost 550,000 distinct CDR3 sequences detected, roughly 21% appear once; the ten largest clones hold approximately 13%. The V and J ends lost 0 bases and 5 bases respectively, with 19 bases between them. Germline values: CDR1 SGHRS, CDR2 YFSETQ. The CDR3 runs to 17 residues. J is TRBJ2-3 and V is TRBV5-1, with a tentative D call TRBD1 (5 bases). Sequencing was done on a sample of PBMCs or a T cell subset sorted from them (not recorded which). This TCR derives from an adult woman who had mild COVID-19 (a few samples of this study predate the infection). Cell type and time point are not known. The CDR3, as DNA: TGCGCCAGCAGCTTGGTTTTGGGAAAAGGGGCTGGAGATACGCAGTATTTT. It is translated as CASSLVLGKGAGDTQYF.